One and the same sample provided the 10 T cell receptor beta chains below, sequenced in a study of cytomegalovirus exposure and HLA in healthy donors (dated 2017 in TCRdb). Library generation was performed with the immunoSEQ multiplex PCR assay. A mixture of 60 forward primers for TCR Vbeta segments and 13 reverse primers for TCR Jbeta segments was used in the multiplex PCR. TCRdb mirrors the immuneACCESS table, restricted to in-frame sequences. Some clones are absent from its copies; in checked studies, under half trace to an unresolved V gene, and the reason for the others is unknown. The table for this sample lists some 140,000 clones; 70% to 80% of them were counted only once. The top ten clonotypes cover roughly 8% of the sample. Material for sequencing was PBMCs. The receptors were sampled from a man in his thirties or forties in good health and CMV-seropositive.

The genes are TRBV6-5 and TRBJ2-3; unclear D gene. V was pared by 8 bases and J by 3 bases, with 15 bases between. Germline CDR1 is MNHEY and CDR2 is SVGAGI. This CDR3 has 14 residues. CDR3 amino acids: CASRYSRSTDTQYF. CDR3 DNA sequence: TGTGCCAGCCGCTACTCACGTAGTACAGATACGCAGTATTTT.

J is TRBJ1-4 and V is TRBV11-2; D remains ambiguous. Trimming cost V 0 bases and J 7 bases, with 15 bases left between them. From germline, CDR1 is SGHAT and CDR2 FQNNGV. This CDR3 has 16 residues. CDR3 DNA: TGTGCCAGCAGCTTAGATCATTGGGTAGGGAGTGAAAAACTGTTTTTT. Protein sequence: CASSLDHWVGSEKLFF.

The chain has TRBV29-1 and TRBJ2-2; 10 bases are a match to TRBD1. The CDR3 totals 16 residues. J was trimmed by 7 bases and V by 0 bases; bases with no gene match: 8. CDR1 SQVTM and CDR2 ANQGSEA come from the germline V gene. CDR3 bases: TGCAGCGTTGAAGATTTTGACAGGGGGCTCGGCGGGGAGCTGTTTTTT. Translated, it gives CSVEDFDRGLGGELFF.

The genes are TRBV23-1 and TRBJ1-1; TRBD1 is a possible D gene (5 bases). TRBV23-1 is an ORF, and what it does is uncertain. V was cut by 2 bases and J by 6 bases, with 16 bases left in between. The CDR3 consists of 15 residues. The chain's CDR3 is CASSQPGTLEAEAFF. The CDR3 DNA is TGCGCCAGCAGTCAACCCGGGACTCTCGAGGCTGAAGCTTTCTTT.

The CDR3, as DNA: TGTGCCAGCAGTTTATCTCCTAGCGGGAGGGCCGAGGAGCAGTTCTTC. It yields the protein CASSLSPSGRAEEQFF. V usage is TRBV27 and J usage is TRBJ2-1; 12 bases fit TRBD2. The junction had 7 bases not matched to a gene; V was cut back by 0 bases and J by 10 bases. Germline values: CDR1 MNHEY, CDR2 SMNVEV (reference sequence). The length of the CDR3 is 16 residues.

Only a few counts were recorded for this clone. The chain employs TRBV25-1 and TRBJ2-1; 10 positions agree with TRBD1. V was clipped by 7 bases and J by 9 bases; unmatched bases: 9. CDR1 and CDR2 (germline): MGHDK, SYGVNS. The CDR3 spans 14 residues. CDR3 protein: CASKGDRGLGEQFF. CDR3 in DNA: TGTGCCAGCAAGGGCGACAGGGGGCTCGGTGAGCAGTTCTTC.

The chain employs TRBV7-8 and TRBJ1-5, with D perhaps TRBD1 (5 bases). V dropped 2 bases and J dropped 5 bases, with 10 bases sitting between them. Germline V gene sequence: CDR1 SGHVS, CDR2 FQNEAQ. The CDR3 spans 14 residues. The DNA for the CDR3 is TGTGCCAGCAGCTTAAGCAGGGATGATCAGCCCCAGCATTTT. It translates to CASSLSRDDQPQHF.

This rearrangement joins TRBV9 to TRBJ2-5; TRBD1 is a possible D gene (6 bases). CDR3 length: 15 amino acids. Deletions cut 0 bases from V and 7 bases from J, with 16 bases between. Germline V gives CDR1 SGDLS, CDR2 YYNGEE. CDR3 nucleotides: TGTGCCAGCAGCGTAGGTGGGGGCGCTGGTGGGACCCAGTACTTC. Translating gives CASSVGGGAGGTQYF.

The table lists this clone with a count of one. The rearrangement links TRBV2 to TRBJ2-1, with TRBD2 matching over 10 bases. The CDR3 is 15 residues long. The J segment lost 6 bases and the V segment lost 3 bases, leaving 5 bases of the junction unmatched. The germline CDR1 and CDR2 sequences are SNHLY and FYNNEI. The CDR3 nucleotides read TGTGCCAGCAGTGACCGGGCTAGCGGGAGCAATGAGCAGTTCTTC. It specifies CASSDRASGSNEQFF.

The J gene is TRBJ2-2, the V gene TRBV6-5, with TRBD2 matching 7 bases. With 2 bases clipped from V and 5 bases from J, the junction kept 2 bases outside the gene matches. Germline-derived CDR1 and CDR2 are MNHEY and SVGAGI. This CDR3 has 14 residues. CDR3 protein: CASSYGEGTGELFF. CDR3 nucleotides: TGTGCCAGCAGTTACGGGGAGGGGACCGGGGAGCTGTTTTTT.